This T cell receptor beta chain was obtained from a study of T cell changes during pregnancy in multiple sclerosis. Profiling relied on immunoSEQ multiplex PCR, and the TCRdb table lists in-frame clones only, not all of them. The table records around 45,000 clones, 80% to 95% of them present only once. CDR3 size: 14 residues. Germline loops: CDR1 SGHVS, CDR2 FQNEAQ. With 4 bases removed from V and 2 bases from J, the gap between germline ends came to 12 bases. This sequence joins TRBV7-8 and TRBJ2-7; D is possibly TRBD1 (6 bases). The sequence was collected from a female donor in good health, enrolled as a control in a pregnancy study. The material was CD4+ T cells from peripheral blood mononuclear cells, obtained in the second trimester of pregnancy. The CDR3 region is CASSSDRTAYEQYF. DNA for the CDR3: TGTGCCAGCAGCTCCGACAGGACCGCCTACGAGCAGTACTTC. The full variable domain, in which reference TRBV7-8 and TRBJ2-7 provide the parts outside the CDR3, is GAGVSQSPRYKVAKRGQDVALRCDPISGHVSLFWYQQALGQGPEFLTYFQNEAQLDKSGLPSDRFFAERPEGSVSTLKIQRTQQEDSAVYLCASSSDRTAYEQYFGPGTRLTVT.